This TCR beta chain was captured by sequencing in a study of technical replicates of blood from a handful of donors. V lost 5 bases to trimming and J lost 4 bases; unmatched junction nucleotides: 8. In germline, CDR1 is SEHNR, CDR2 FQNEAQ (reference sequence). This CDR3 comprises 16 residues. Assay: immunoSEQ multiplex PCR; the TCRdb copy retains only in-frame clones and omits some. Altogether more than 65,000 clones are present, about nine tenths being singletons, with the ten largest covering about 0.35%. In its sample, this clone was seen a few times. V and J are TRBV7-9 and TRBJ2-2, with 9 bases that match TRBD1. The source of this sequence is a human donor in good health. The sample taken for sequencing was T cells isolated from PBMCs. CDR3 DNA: TGTGCCAGCAGCCGTGGACAGGGGCAAATCACCGGGGAGCTGTTTTTT. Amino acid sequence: CASSRGQGQITGELFF. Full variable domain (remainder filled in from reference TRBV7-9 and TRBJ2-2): DTGVSQNPRHKITKRGQNVTFRCDPISEHNRLYWYRQTLGQGPEFLTYFQNEAQLEKSRLLSDRFSAERPKGSFSTLEIQRTEQGDSAMYLCASSRGQGQITGELFFGEGSRLTVL.